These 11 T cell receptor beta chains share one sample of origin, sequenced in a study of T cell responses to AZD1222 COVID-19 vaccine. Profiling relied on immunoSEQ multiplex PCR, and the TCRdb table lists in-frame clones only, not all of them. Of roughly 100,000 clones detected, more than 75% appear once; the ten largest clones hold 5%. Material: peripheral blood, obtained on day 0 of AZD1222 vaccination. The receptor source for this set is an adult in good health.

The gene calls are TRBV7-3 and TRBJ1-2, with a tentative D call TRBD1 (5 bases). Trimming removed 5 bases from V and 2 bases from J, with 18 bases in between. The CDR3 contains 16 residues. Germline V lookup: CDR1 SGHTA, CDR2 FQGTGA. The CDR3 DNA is TGTGCCAGCAGCCCCAAAGGGGTAGGTTACAACTATGGCTACACCTTC. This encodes CASSPKGVGYNYGYTF.

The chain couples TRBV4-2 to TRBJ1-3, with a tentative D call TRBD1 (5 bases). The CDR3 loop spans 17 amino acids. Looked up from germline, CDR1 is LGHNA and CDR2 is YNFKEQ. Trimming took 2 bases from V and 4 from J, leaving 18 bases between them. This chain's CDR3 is CASSQQIPDRGGNTIYF. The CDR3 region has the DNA TGTGCCAGCAGCCAACAGATCCCTGACCGGGGGGGAAACACCATATATTTT.

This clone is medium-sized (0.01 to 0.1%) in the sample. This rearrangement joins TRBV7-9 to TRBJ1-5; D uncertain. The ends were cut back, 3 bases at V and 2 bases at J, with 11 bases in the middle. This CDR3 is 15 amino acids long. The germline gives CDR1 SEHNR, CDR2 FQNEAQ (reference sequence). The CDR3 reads CASSFTSAGNQPQHF. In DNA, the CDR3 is TGTGCCAGCAGCTTTACGTCCGCGGGCAATCAGCCCCAGCATTTT. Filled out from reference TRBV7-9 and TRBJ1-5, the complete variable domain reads DTGVSQNPRHKITKRGQNVTFRCDPISEHNRLYWYRQTLGQGPEFLTYFQNEAQLEKSRLLSDRFSAERPKGSFSTLEIQRTEQGDSAMYLCASSFTSAGNQPQHFGDGTRLSIL.

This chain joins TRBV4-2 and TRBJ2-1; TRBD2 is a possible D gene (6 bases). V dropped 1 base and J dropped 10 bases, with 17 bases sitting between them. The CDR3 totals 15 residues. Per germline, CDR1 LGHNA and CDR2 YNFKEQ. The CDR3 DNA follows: TGTGCCAGCAGCCAAGCCAACGGACTAATTGAGGAGCAGTTCTTC. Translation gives CASSQANGLIEEQFF.

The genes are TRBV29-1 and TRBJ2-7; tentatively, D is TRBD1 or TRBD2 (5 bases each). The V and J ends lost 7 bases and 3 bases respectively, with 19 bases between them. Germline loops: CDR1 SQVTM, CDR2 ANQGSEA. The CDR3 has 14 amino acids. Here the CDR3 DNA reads TGCAGCGCTTACACCGGGACCAATTTCTACGAGCAGTACTTC. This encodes CSAYTGTNFYEQYF.

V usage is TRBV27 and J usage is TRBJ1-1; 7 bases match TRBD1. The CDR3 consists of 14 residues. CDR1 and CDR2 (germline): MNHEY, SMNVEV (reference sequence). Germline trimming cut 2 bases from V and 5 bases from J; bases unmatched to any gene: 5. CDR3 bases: TGTGCCAGCAGTTTAAGAGGGGGCCAGACTGAAGCTTTCTTT. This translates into CASSLRGGQTEAFF.

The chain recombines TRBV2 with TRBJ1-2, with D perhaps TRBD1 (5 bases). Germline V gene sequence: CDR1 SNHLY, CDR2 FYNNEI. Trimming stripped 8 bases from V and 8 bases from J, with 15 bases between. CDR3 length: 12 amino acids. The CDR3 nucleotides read TGTGCCAGCCCCGTGGACATTCAGGGCTACACCTTC. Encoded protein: CASPVDIQGYTF.

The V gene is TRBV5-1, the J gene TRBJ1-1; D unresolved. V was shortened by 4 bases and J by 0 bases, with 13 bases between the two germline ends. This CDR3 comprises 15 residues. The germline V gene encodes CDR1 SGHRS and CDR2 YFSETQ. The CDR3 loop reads CASSARATMNTEAFF. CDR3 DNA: TGCGCCAGCAGCGCCAGAGCTACCATGAACACTGAAGCTTTCTTT.

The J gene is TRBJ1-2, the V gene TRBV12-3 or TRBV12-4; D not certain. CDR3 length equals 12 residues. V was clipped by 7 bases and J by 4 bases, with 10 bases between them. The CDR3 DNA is TGTGCCAGCAACCAAGGAGCCTATGGCTACACCTTC. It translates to CASNQGAYGYTF.

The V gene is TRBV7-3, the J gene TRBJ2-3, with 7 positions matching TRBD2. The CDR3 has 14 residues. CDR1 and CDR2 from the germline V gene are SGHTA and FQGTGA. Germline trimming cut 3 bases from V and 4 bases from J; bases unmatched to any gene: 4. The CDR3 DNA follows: TGTGCCAGCAGCTTCCTAGCGGAATCAGATACGCAGTATTTT. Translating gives CASSFLAESDTQYF.

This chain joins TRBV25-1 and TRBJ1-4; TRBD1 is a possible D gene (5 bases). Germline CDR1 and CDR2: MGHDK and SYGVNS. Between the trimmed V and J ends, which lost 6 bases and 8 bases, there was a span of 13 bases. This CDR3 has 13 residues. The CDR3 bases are TGTGCCAGCAGAAGGGGCTGGGGGGAAAAACTGTTTTTT. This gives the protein CASRRGWGEKLFF.